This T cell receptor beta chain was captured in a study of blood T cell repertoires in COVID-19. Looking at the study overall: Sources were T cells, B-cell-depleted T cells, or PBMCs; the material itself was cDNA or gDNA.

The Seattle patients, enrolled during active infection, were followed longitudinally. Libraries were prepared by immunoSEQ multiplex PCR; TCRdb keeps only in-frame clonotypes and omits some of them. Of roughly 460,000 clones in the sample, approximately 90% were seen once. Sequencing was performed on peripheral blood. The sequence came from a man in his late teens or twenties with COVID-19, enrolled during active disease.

The CDR3 nucleotides are TGTGCCAGTAGCTCTCGCCGAGACAGGGGCAATCAGCCCCAGCATTTT. Translated: CASSSRRDRGNQPQHF. The chain links TRBV19 to TRBJ1-5, with TRBD1 matching over 7 bases. The CDR3 runs to 16 residues. The germline V gene encodes CDR1 LNHDA and CDR2 SQIVND (reference sequence). Germline trimming cut 6 bases from V and 2 bases from J; bases unmatched to any gene: 10.